The T cell receptor beta chain under discussion was sequenced for a study of T cell responses to AZD1222 COVID-19 vaccine. Study-level findings and limits: Among vaccine-associated CD4 TCRs, coverage spanned spike, with dominance at 160-218 and 743-854. Elevations in Spike-specific TCR breadth and depth followed administration of two AZD1222 doses. Unmutated variant regions are reportedly targeted by nearly half of spike-specific TCRs.

The CDR3 is made up of 15 amino acids. V gave up 10 bases and J gave up 1 base, with 18 bases separating them. The V gene's germline CDR1 is ENHRY and CDR2 SYGVKD. Generated by immunoSEQ multiplex PCR, the TCRdb table keeps only in-frame clones and is missing some. The sample lists about 140,000 clones; around 89% were seen once. Notes on this clone: Its antigen is as yet unknown.

The source material was peripheral blood, sampled 28 days after the second AZD1222 dose. The V call is TRBV10-3, the J call TRBJ2-3, with a possible D match to TRBD2 (6 bases). This receptor was identified in an adult who received the AZD1222 COVID-19 vaccine. DNA of the CDR3: TGTGCCACCCTTCCCGGGACTGGGGGCACAGATACGCAGTATTTT. Amino acid sequence: CATLPGTGGTDTQYF.